The sample holds many counts of the clone carrying this TCR beta chain. These data come from a study of molecular identifiers for immune sequencing clone quantification. For the study at large: Replicate RNA from 20,000 or 100,000 naive CD8 T cells formed five aliquots; four were sequenced.

Generation of bulk TCR libraries relied on previously described methods and listed TCR primers. TCRdb reprocessed the PCR reads via MiXCR and lists one record per CDR3 protein. The sample holds some 650,000 distinct CDR3 sequences, just under 20% seen once. Sequencing used naive CD8+ T cells from blood, with Jurkat cell RNA spiked in. Subset described: FACS-sorted CD8+CD4-CCR7+CD45RA+ naive T cells. The source of this sequence is a human donor in good health. Some libraries in this study had Jurkat cell RNA spiked in.

CDR3 loop: CASSLAGHEQYF. The DNA of the CDR3 is TGTGCCAGCAGCTTAGCAGGTCATGAGCAGTACTTC. This sequence joins TRBV7-6 and TRBJ2-7; D uncertain. The CDR3 is 12 residues long. Germline-derived CDR1 and CDR2 are SGHVS and FNYEAQ. Trimming cost V 0 bases and J 7 bases, with 7 bases left between them. Based on the CDR3 plus reference TRBV7-6 and TRBJ2-7, the full variable domain is GAGVSQSPRYKVTKRGQDVALRCDPISGHVSLYWYRQALGQGPEFLTYFNYEAQQDKSGLPNDRFSAERPEGSISTLTIQRTEQRDSAMYRCASSLAGHEQYFGPGTRLTVT.